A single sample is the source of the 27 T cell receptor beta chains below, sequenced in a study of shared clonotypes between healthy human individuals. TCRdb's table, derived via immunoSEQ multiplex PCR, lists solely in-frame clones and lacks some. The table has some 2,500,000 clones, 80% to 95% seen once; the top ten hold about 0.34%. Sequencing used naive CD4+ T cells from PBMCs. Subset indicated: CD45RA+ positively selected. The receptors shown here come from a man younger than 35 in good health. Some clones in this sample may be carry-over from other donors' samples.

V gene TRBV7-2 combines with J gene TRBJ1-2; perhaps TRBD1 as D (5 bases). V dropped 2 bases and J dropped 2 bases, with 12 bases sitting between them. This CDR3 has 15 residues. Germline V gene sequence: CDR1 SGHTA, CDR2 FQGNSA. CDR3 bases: TGTGCCAGCAGCTTACTGAGGGGATTAAACTATGGCTACACCTTC. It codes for CASSLLRGLNYGYTF.

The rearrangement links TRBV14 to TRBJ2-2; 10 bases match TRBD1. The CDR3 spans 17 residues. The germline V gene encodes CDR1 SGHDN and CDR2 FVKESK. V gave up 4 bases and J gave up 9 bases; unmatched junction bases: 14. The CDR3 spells CASSPSPDRGLWRELFF. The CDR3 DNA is TGTGCCAGCAGCCCGTCCCCCGACAGGGGGCTTTGGCGGGAGCTGTTTTTT.

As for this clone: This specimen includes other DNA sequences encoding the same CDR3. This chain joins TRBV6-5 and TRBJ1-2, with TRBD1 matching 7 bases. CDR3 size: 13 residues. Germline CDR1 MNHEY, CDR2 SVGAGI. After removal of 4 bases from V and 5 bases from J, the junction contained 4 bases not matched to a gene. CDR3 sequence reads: CASSLDRVYGYTF. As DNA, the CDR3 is TGTGCCAGCAGTTTAGACAGGGTTTATGGCTACACCTTC.

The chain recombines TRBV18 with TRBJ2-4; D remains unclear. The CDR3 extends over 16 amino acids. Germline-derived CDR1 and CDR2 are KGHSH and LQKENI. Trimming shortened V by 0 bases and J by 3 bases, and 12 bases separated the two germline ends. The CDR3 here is CASSPPRTAVKNIQYF. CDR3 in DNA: TGTGCCAGCTCACCACCGAGGACGGCTGTCAAAAACATTCAGTACTTC.

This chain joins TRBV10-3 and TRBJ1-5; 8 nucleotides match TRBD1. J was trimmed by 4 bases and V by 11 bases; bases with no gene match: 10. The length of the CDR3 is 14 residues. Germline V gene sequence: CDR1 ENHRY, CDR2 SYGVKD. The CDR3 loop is CAVKQGESNQPQHF. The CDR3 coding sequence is TGTGCCGTTAAACAGGGGGAGTCAAATCAGCCCCAGCATTTT.

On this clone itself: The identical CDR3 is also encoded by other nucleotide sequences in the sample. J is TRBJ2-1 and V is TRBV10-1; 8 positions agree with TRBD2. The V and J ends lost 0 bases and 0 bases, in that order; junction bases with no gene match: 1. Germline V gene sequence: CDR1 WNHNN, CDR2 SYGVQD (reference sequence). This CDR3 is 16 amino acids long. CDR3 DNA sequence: TGCGCCAGCAGTGAGTCGCTAGCGGGCTCCTACAATGAGCAGTTCTTC. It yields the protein CASSESLAGSYNEQFF.

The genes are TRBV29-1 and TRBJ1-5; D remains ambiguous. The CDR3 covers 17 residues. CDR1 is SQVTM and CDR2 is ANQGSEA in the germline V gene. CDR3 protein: CIPRASLSPAGYQPQHF. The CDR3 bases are TGCATCCCACGGGCCAGTCTCTCCCCCGCAGGATATCAGCCCCAGCATTTT.

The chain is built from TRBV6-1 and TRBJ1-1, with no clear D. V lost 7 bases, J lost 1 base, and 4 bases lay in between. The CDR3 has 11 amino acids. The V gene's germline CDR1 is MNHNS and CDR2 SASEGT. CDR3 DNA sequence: TGTGCCAGCAACTCGAACACTGAAGCTTTCTTT. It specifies CASNSNTEAFF.

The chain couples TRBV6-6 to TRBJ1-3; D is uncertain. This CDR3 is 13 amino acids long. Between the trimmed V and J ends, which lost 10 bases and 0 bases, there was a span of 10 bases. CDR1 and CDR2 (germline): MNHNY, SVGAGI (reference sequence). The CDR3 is CATLGSSGNTIYF. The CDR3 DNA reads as TGTGCCACCCTAGGGAGCTCTGGAAACACCATATATTTT.

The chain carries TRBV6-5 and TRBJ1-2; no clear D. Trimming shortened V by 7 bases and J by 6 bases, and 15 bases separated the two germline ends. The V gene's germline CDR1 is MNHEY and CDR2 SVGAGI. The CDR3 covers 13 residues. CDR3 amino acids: CASTKGRPDGYTF. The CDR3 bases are TGTGCCAGCACCAAAGGGCGGCCCGATGGCTACACCTTC.

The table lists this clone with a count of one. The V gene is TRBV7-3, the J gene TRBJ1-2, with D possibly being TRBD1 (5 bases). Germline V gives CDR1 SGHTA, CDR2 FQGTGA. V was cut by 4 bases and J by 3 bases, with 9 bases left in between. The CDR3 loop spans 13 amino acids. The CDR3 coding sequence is TGTGCCAGCAGCTCTCAGGGCGACTATGGCTACACCTTC. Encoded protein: CASSSQGDYGYTF.

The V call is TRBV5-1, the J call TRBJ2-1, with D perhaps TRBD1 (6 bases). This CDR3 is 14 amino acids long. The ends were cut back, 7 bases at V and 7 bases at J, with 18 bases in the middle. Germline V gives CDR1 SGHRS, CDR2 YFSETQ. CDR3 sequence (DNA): TGCGCCAGCGGTCTTCGTGTTCAGGGGAATGAGCAGTTCTTC. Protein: CASGLRVQGNEQFF.

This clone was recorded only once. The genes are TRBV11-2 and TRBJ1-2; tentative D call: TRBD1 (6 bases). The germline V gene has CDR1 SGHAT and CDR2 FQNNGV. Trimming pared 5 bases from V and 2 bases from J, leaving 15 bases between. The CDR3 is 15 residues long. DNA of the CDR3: TGTGCCAGCAGCGCAACCCTCGGGGGCAACTATGGCTACACCTTC. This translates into CASSATLGGNYGYTF.

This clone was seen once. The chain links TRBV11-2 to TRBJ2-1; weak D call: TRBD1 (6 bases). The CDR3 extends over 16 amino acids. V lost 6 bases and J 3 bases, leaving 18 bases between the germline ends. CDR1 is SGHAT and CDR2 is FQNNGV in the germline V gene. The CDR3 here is CASSYRDEVYYNEQFF. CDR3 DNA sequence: TGTGCCAGCAGTTACAGGGACGAGGTTTACTACAATGAGCAGTTCTTC.

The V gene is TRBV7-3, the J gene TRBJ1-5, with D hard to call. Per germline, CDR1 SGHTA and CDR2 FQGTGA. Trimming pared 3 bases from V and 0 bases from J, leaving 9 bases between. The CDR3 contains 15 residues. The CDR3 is CASSLTADSNQPQHF. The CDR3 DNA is TGTGCCAGCAGCTTGACGGCGGATAGCAATCAGCCCCAGCATTTT.

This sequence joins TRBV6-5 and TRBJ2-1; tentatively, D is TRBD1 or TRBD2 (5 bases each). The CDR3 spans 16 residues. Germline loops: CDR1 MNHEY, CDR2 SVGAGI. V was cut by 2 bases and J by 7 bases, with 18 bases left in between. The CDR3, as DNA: TGTGCCAGCAGTTACGGATTAGTGGCCAGGGAGAATGAGCAGTTCTTC. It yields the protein CASSYGLVARENEQFF.

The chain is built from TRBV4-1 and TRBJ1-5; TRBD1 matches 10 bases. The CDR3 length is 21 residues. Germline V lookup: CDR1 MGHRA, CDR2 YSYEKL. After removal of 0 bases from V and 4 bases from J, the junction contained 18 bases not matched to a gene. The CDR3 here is CASSQETFLGDRGKSNQPQHF. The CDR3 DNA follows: TGCGCCAGCAGCCAAGAAACTTTTCTAGGGGACAGGGGTAAGTCAAATCAGCCCCAGCATTTT.

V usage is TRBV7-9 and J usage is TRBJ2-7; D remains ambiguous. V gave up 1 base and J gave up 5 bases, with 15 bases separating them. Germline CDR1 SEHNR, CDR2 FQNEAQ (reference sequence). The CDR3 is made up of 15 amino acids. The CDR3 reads CASSLGALRWNEQYF. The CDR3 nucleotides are TGTGCCAGCAGCTTAGGGGCCCTCAGGTGGAACGAGCAGTACTTC. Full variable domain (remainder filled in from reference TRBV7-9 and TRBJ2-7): DTGVSQNPRHKITKRGQNVTFRCDPISEHNRLYWYRQTLGQGPEFLTYFQNEAQLEKSRLLSDRFSAERPKGSFSTLEIQRTEQGDSAMYLCASSLGALRWNEQYFGPGTRLTVT.

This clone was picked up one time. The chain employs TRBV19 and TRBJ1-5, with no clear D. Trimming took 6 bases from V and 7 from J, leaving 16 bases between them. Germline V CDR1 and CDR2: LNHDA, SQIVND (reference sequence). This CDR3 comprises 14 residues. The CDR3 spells CASSPSPTGQPQHF. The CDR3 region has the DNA TGTGCCAGTAGCCCCTCCCCAACGGGGCAGCCCCAGCATTTT.

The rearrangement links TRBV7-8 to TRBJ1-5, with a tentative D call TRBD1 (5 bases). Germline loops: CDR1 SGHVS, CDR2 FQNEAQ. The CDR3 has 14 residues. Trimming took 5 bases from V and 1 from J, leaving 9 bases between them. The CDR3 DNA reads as TGTGCCAGCAGCAAGGGGAGGAGCAATCAGCCCCAGCATTTT. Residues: CASSKGRSNQPQHF.

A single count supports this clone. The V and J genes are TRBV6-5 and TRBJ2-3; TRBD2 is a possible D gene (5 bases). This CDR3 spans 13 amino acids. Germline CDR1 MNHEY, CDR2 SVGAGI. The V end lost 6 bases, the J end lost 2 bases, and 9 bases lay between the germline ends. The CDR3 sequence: CASRRVDTDTQYF. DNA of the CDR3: TGTGCCAGCAGGCGGGTGGACACAGATACGCAGTATTTT.

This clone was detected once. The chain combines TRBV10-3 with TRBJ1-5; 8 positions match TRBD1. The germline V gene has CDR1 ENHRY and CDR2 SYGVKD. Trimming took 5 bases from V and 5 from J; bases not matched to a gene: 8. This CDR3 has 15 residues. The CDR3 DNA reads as TGTGCCATCAGTTCGGACAGGGTTCGATATCAGCCCCAGCATTTT. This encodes CAISSDRVRYQPQHF.

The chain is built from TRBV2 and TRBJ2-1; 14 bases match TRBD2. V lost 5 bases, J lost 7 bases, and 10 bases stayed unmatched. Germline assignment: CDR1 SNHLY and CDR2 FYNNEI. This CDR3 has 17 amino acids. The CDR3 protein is CASSRGGTSGGGNEQFF. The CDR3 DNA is TGTGCCAGCAGTCGCGGCGGGACTAGCGGGGGAGGGAATGAGCAGTTCTTC.

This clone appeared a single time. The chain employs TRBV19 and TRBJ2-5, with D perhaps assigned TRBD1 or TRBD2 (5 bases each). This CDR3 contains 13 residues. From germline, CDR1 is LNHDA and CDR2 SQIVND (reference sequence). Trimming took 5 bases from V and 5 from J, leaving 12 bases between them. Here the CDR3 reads CASSPGPVETQYF. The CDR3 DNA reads TGTGCCAGTAGTCCGGGACCCGTGGAGACCCAGTACTTC.

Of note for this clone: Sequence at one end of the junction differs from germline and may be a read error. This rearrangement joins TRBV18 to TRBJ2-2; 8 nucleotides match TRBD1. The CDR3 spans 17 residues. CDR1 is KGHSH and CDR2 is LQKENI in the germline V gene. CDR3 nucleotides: TGTGCCAGCTCACCTGTAGGTCAGGGGGCGAAAACCGGGGAGCTGTTTTTT. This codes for CASSPVGQGAKTGELFF.

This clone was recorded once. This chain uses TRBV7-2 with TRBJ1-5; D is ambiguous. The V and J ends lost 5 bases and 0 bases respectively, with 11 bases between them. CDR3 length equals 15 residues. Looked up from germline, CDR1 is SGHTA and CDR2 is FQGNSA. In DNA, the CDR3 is TGTGCCAGCAGCATAGGCCGATATAGCAATCAGCCCCAGCATTTT. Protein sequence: CASSIGRYSNQPQHF.

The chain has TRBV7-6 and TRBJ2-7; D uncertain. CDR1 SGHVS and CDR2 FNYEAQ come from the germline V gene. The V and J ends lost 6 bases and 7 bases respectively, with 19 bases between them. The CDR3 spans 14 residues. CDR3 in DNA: TGTGCCAGCAGGGCCGCCGACGGCTTCGGGGAGCAGTACTTC. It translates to CASRAADGFGEQYF.